The clone carrying this T cell receptor beta chain was counted a few times. The CDR3 has 15 amino acids. The V gene end was trimmed by 3 bases and the J gene end by 8 bases; junction bases not matched to a gene: 6. Germline values: CDR1 MDHEN, CDR2 SYDVKM. This sample was included in a study of blood T cell repertoires in COVID-19. As for the study in general: Acute and convalescent COVID-19 specimens originated in the United States, Italy and Spain. From T cells, B-cell-depleted T cells, or PBMCs came the material, which was cDNA or gDNA.

As originally analysed: Nucleated cell number was recorded as an estimate derived from reference gene primer amplification. Repertoires were generated with immunoSEQ multiplex PCR, while TCRdb's copy carries only in-frame clones and drops some. V and J calls and clone size come straight from that table; D and trimming were deduced from the DNA. Altogether some 77,000 clones are present, roughly 81% being singletons, with the ten largest covering 20% to 25%. What was sequenced was peripheral blood. V is TRBV28 and J is TRBJ1-6, with 8 positions matching TRBD1. This TCR was sampled from a woman aged 65 to 85 with acute or convalescent COVID-19. The CDR3 protein is CASSFFGQGDSPLHF. The CDR3 coding sequence is TGTGCCAGCAGTTTCTTCGGACAGGGTGATTCACCCCTCCACTTT.